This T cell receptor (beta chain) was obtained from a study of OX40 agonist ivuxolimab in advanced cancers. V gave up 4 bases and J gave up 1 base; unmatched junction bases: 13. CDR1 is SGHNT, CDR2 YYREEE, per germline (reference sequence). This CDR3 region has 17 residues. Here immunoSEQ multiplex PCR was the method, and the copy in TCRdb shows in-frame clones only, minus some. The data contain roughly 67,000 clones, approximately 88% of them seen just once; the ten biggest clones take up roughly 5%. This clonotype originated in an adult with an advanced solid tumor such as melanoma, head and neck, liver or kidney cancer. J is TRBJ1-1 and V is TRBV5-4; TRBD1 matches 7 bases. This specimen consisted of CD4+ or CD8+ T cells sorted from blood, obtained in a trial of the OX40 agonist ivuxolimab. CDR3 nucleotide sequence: TGTGCCAGCAGCATCGGACAGGTCTCCGGGCGGAACACTGAAGCTTTCTTT. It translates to CASSIGQVSGRNTEAFF.